This TCR beta chain was documented in a study of persistence of HIV-infected CD4 T cells. Stimulation used 7.5 to 10 ug/mL lysate from CMV-infected fibroblasts. Memory cells lacking CD40L and CD69 with high CD45RO were sorted. This was the immunoSEQ version 4 assay in survey mode. The method was immunoSEQ multiplex PCR; TCRdb's version includes in-frame clones alone and lacks a portion of them. Altogether 30,000 to 45,000 clones are present, approximately 80% being singletons, with the ten largest covering 1.5% to 2%. Study results and limitations: Degenerate expanded CDR3beta sequences were enriched among CMV- and Gag-responding cells.

Worth noting for this clone: Its antigen is as yet unknown.

The starting material was CD4+ T cells sorted from PBMCs after roughly 18-hour stimulation, obtained from a patient who received antiretroviral therapy. This clonotype was obtained from an adult man with HIV who was CMV-seropositive.

The CDR3 DNA follows: TGTGCCAGTAGTATCGGGCAGGGGCATTCACCCCTCCACTTT. Translation gives CASSIGQGHSPLHF. J is TRBJ1-6 and V is TRBV19, with D tentatively TRBD1 (6 bases). V lost 3 bases and J 8 bases, leaving 11 bases between the germline ends. CDR1 is LNHDA, CDR2 SQIVND, per germline (reference sequence). The CDR3 contains 14 residues.